These 30 T cell receptor beta chains came from one sample sequenced in a study of CD8 T cells in Susac syndrome. Reverse transcription of about 0.5 to 1 ug RNA used random hexamers. TCRdb reprocessed the immunoSEQ multiplex PCR reads with MiXCR, giving one entry per CDR3 protein. The repertoire includes some 200,000 distinct CDR3 sequences, approximately 95% of them detected once, and approximately 0.089% sits in the top ten. The specimen was CD4+ T cells from PBMCs. The source is a human donor with Susac syndrome.

In this sample, this clonotype turned up once. The chain recombines TRBV29-1 with TRBJ2-1, with D perhaps assigned TRBD1 or TRBD2 (5 bases each). The length of the CDR3 is 14 residues. The V gene lost 7 bases and the J gene lost 0 bases, with 13 bases spanning the gap. Per the germline V gene, CDR1 is SQVTM and CDR2 is ANQGSEA. DNA of the CDR3: TGCAGCGCTGAGGGACGGAGCTCCTACAATGAGCAGTTCTTC. Translating gives CSAEGRSSYNEQFF.

The gene calls are TRBV4-1 and TRBJ2-3; the match to TRBD2 covers 10 bases. The CDR3 runs 16 residues. The V and J ends lost 4 bases and 0 bases, in that order; junction bases with no gene match: 4. Germline CDR1 reads MGHRA; CDR2 reads YSYEKL. In DNA form, the CDR3 reads TGCGCCAGCAGCCCCGGACTAGCGGTGAGCACAGATACGCAGTATTTT. Its protein product is CASSPGLAVSTDTQYF.

This chain joins TRBV6-6 and TRBJ2-5; 9 nucleotides align to TRBD2. Germline values: CDR1 MNHNY, CDR2 SVGAGI (reference sequence). V lost 6 bases and J lost 2; bases outside the gene matches: 10. CDR3 length: 16 residues. The CDR3 DNA reads TGTGCCAGCAGGCACTCTAGCGGGGCCCCTCAAGAGACCCAGTACTTC. It specifies CASRHSSGAPQETQYF.

This chain links TRBV30 with TRBJ2-2; 7 bases line up with TRBD1. Germline CDR1 reads GTSNPN; CDR2 reads SVGIG (reference sequence). J gave up 5 bases and V 3 bases, and 3 bases lay outside the gene matches. This CDR3 is 13 amino acids long. In DNA, the CDR3 is TGTGCCTGGAGGAACAGGGGAACCGGGGAGCTGTTTTTT. This translates into CAWRNRGTGELFF.

The chain recombines TRBV7-8 with TRBJ1-5; TRBD1 matches 9 bases. This CDR3 region has 15 residues. Germline V gene data show CDR1 as SGHVS and CDR2 as FQNEAQ. V dropped 2 bases and J dropped 5; count of bases not matched to a gene: 4. CDR3 protein: CASSLPGQGYQPQHF. Here the CDR3 DNA reads TGTGCCAGCAGCTTACCGGGACAGGGATATCAGCCCCAGCATTTT.

This clonotype was detected only once. V gene TRBV20-1 combines with J gene TRBJ1-4; D possibly corresponds to TRBD1 (6 bases). The germline V gene encodes CDR1 DFQATT and CDR2 SNEGSKA (reference sequence). CDR3 length: 16 residues. The V end lost 6 bases, the J end lost 8 bases, and 25 bases lay between the germline ends. This chain's CDR3 is CSAHGVRGKSMEKLFF. DNA of the CDR3: TGCAGTGCCCACGGAGTAAGGGGGAAATCGATGGAAAAACTGTTTTTT.

The V gene is TRBV27, the J gene TRBJ2-2; the D is unclear. CDR1 is MNHEY, CDR2 SMNVEV, per germline (reference sequence). Trimming removed 7 bases at V and 1 base at J, with 13 bases between. The CDR3 spans 15 residues. The DNA of the CDR3 is TGTGCCAGCAAGCGTCAGAGAGGGAACACCGGGGAGCTGTTTTTT. It codes for CASKRQRGNTGELFF.

The chain couples TRBV29-1 to TRBJ1-3, with D perhaps matching TRBD1 (6 bases). Per the germline V gene, CDR1 is SQVTM and CDR2 is ANQGSEA. There are 13 residues in the CDR3. Trimming took off 1 base at V and 4 bases at J, with 8 bases between the two ends. CDR3 residues: CSVEGTDGNTIYF. The CDR3 bases are TGCAGCGTTGAAGGGACAGACGGAAACACCATATATTTT.

The V call is TRBV12-3 or TRBV12-4, the J call TRBJ2-3; weak D call: TRBD2 (5 bases). With 8 bases removed from V and 0 bases from J, the gap between germline ends came to 18 bases. The CDR3 has 16 amino acids. The CDR3 nucleotides read TGTGCCAGCCTCCCAATCGCGGGTCCGAGCACAGATACGCAGTATTTT. Its translation is CASLPIAGPSTDTQYF.

The chain recombines TRBV20-1 with TRBJ2-3; TRBD2 agrees at 10 bases. Trimming took 3 bases from V and 5 from J; bases not matched to a gene: 8. The CDR3 spans 15 residues. Germline assignment: CDR1 DFQATT and CDR2 SNEGSKA (reference sequence). The CDR3 coding sequence is TGCAGTGCTAGTGGGAGCGGGGGGGCCGGAGATACGCAGTATTTT. Its protein is CSASGSGGAGDTQYF.

This rearrangement joins TRBV4-2 to TRBJ1-1; the D is unclear. Germline V gene data show CDR1 as LGHNA and CDR2 as YNFKEQ. The CDR3 loop spans 15 amino acids. Trimming shortened V by 3 bases and J by 1 base, and 12 bases separated the two germline ends. The CDR3 region has the DNA TGTGCCAGCAGCCAGGTACTTGAATGGAACACTGAAGCTTTCTTT. As protein: CASSQVLEWNTEAFF.

The rearrangement uses TRBV29-1 and TRBJ2-7; TRBD1 or TRBD2 may be the D gene (5 bases each). CDR1 is SQVTM and CDR2 is ANQGSEA in the germline V gene. The CDR3 spans 13 residues. Trimming took 6 bases from V and 0 from J, leaving 12 bases between them. CDR3 DNA sequence: TGCAGCGTCTTTTCGGGGCCCTCCTACGAGCAGTACTTC. Translating gives CSVFSGPSYEQYF.

The table lists this clonotype with a count of one. The chain couples TRBV2 to TRBJ2-5; no reliable D call. Trimming left V 7 bases short and J 1 base short, with 7 bases between. Germline V gene lookup returns CDR1 SNHLY and CDR2 FYNNEI. The CDR3 has 12 residues. The chain's CDR3 is CASKLFQETQYF. The DNA for the CDR3 is TGTGCCAGCAAGTTATTCCAAGAGACCCAGTACTTC.

CDR3 protein: CASSLARDSYTQYF. The CDR3 coding sequence is TGTGCCAGCAGCTTAGCCCGGGACAGCTATACGCAGTATTTT. The V gene is TRBV7-7, the J gene TRBJ2-3; 7 bases map to TRBD1. Germline CDR1 and CDR2: SSHAT and FNYEAQ (reference sequence). V was pared by 0 bases and J by 7 bases, with 4 bases of the junction left unmatched. The CDR3 contains 14 residues. Together with reference TRBV7-7 and TRBJ2-3, the CDR3 gives the full variable domain: GAGVSQSPRYKVTKRGQDVTLRCDPISSHATLYWYQQALGQGPEFLTYFNYEAQPDKSGLPSDRFSAERPEGSISTLTIQRTEQRDSAMYRCASSLARDSYTQYFGPGTRLTVL.

The chain joins TRBV20-1 to TRBJ1-2; possibly TRBD1 for D (6 bases). This CDR3 comprises 13 residues. V was clipped by 5 bases and J by 2 bases, with 12 bases between them. Looked up from germline, CDR1 is DFQATT and CDR2 is SNEGSKA (reference sequence). CDR3 amino acids: CSASDSRNYGYTF. For the CDR3, the DNA is TGCAGTGCTTCGGACAGCCGAAACTATGGCTACACCTTC.

This sequence joins TRBV20-1 and TRBJ2-3, with 8 bases matching TRBD2. The trim removed 4 bases at V and 0 bases at J, leaving 6 bases unmatched. Germline assignment: CDR1 DFQATT and CDR2 SNEGSKA (reference sequence). CDR3 size: 15 residues. The DNA for the CDR3 is TGCAGTGCTACCGCGGGGGGCGCTAGCACAGATACGCAGTATTTT. Translating gives CSATAGGASTDTQYF.

The chain recombines TRBV30 with TRBJ2-2; TRBD1 agrees at 10 bases. Trimming took 0 bases from V and 6 from J; bases not matched to a gene: 4. The CDR3 runs 15 residues. The germline V gene encodes CDR1 GTSNPN and CDR2 SVGIG (reference sequence). The CDR3 reads CAWSVGQGSSGELFF. The CDR3 bases are TGTGCCTGGAGTGTGGGACAGGGGTCCTCCGGGGAGCTGTTTTTT.

J is TRBJ1-1 and V is TRBV12-3 or TRBV12-4; D is undetermined. This CDR3 spans 15 amino acids. Trimming shortened V by 3 bases and J by 0 bases, and 11 bases separated the two germline ends. The CDR3 reads CASSFKTNLNTEAFF. In nucleotides, the CDR3 is TGTGCCAGCAGTTTTAAGACCAACCTGAACACTGAAGCTTTCTTT.

This clonotype was seen just once. V and J are TRBV12-3 or TRBV12-4 and TRBJ1-6; D possibly corresponds to TRBD1 (6 bases). The CDR3 length is 17 residues. The V gene lost 3 bases and the J gene lost 5 bases, with 17 bases spanning the gap. CDR3: CASSLGRQAINNSPLHF. The CDR3 DNA reads as TGTGCCAGCAGTTTGGGGAGACAGGCGATAAATAATTCACCCCTCCACTTT.

In this sample, this clonotype turned up once. The rearrangement links TRBV5-6 to TRBJ2-2; D is perhaps TRBD2 (7 bases). Trimming stripped 2 bases from V and 7 bases from J, with 21 bases between. Per the germline V gene, CDR1 is SGHDT and CDR2 is YYEEEE. The CDR3 covers 17 residues. The DNA for the CDR3 is TGTGCCAGCAGCTTAGGCGCGGGGGCGCATAAGGTCGGGGAGCTGTTTTTT. This codes for CASSLGAGAHKVGELFF.

The V call is TRBV30, the J call TRBJ2-6; 12 bases match TRBD2. CDR3 length equals 19 residues. The V and J ends lost 6 bases and 2 bases, in that order; junction bases with no gene match: 14. Germline V lookup: CDR1 GTSNPN, CDR2 SVGIG (reference sequence). This CDR3 is CACDVGLTSGGAGANVLTF. In nucleotides, the CDR3 is TGTGCCTGTGATGTTGGCCTGACTAGCGGGGGAGCTGGGGCCAACGTCCTGACTTTC.

This sequence joins TRBV14 and TRBJ2-7; 12 positions agree with TRBD1. After removal of 1 base from V and 4 bases from J, the junction contained 5 bases not matched to a gene. CDR1 is SGHDN and CDR2 is FVKESK in the germline V gene. This CDR3 spans 16 amino acids. The CDR3 loop reads CASSQAGTGGLYEQYF. CDR3 coding DNA: TGTGCCAGCAGCCAAGCCGGGACAGGGGGCTTATACGAGCAGTACTTC.

The chain combines TRBV6-5 with TRBJ2-7; no clear D gene. This CDR3 contains 15 residues. CDR1 and CDR2 (germline): MNHEY, SVGAGI. V shed 8 bases and J shed 0 bases, with 17 bases lying between them. The CDR3 DNA is TGTGCCAGCCGACTGACGGAGTACAACTCCTACGAGCAGTACTTC. This translates into CASRLTEYNSYEQYF.

The chain links TRBV12-3 or TRBV12-4 to TRBJ2-3; no clear D. The CDR3 has 15 residues. Trimming removed 5 bases at V and 0 bases at J, with 12 bases between. CDR3 bases: TGTGCCAGCAGTGAGACTGGAGCTAGCACAGATACGCAGTATTTT. Amino acids: CASSETGASTDTQYF.

The rearrangement links TRBV15 to TRBJ1-4, with D possibly TRBD1 on 5 matching bases. The CDR3 has 15 amino acids. The germline V and J ends were trimmed by 0 bases and 8 bases, with 13 bases remaining between them. Germline CDR1 LNHNV, CDR2 YYDKDF (reference sequence). CDR3: CATSRDPGVQEKLFF. DNA for the CDR3: TGTGCCACCAGCAGAGATCCGGGGGTGCAGGAAAAACTGTTTTTT. Full variable domain (rest looked up from reference TRBV15 and TRBJ1-4): DAMVIQNPRYQVTQFGKPVTLSCSQTLNHNVMYWYQQKSSQAPKLLFHYYDKDFNNEADTPDNFQSRRPNTSFCFLDIRSPGLGDTAMYLCATSRDPGVQEKLFFGSGTQLSVL.

The V call is TRBV12-3 or TRBV12-4, the J call TRBJ1-5; D possibly corresponds to TRBD1 (5 bases). The CDR3 has 14 amino acids. The germline V and J ends were trimmed by 6 bases and 5 bases, with 14 bases remaining between them. The chain's CDR3 is CASRSQGLHQPQHF. CDR3 DNA: TGTGCCAGCAGATCCCAGGGTCTACATCAGCCCCAGCATTTT.

The chain recombines TRBV20-1 with TRBJ1-5; D is perhaps TRBD1 (6 bases). Trimming pared 6 bases from V and 4 bases from J, leaving 13 bases between. In germline, CDR1 is DFQATT, CDR2 SNEGSKA (reference sequence). The CDR3 runs 13 residues. The DNA of the CDR3 is TGCAGTGCATACAGGGACGGGAATCAGCCCCAGCATTTT. Amino acid sequence: CSAYRDGNQPQHF.

This sequence joins TRBV5-4 and TRBJ1-1; D is possibly TRBD1 (5 bases). Per germline, CDR1 SGHNT and CDR2 YYREEE (reference sequence). This CDR3 is built from 13 residues. Trimming cost V 3 bases and J 4 bases, with 10 bases left between them. CDR3 amino acids: CASSWGRGTEAFF. The CDR3 DNA reads TGTGCCAGCAGCTGGGGGAGGGGCACTGAAGCTTTCTTT.

This clonotype was found once. This rearrangement joins TRBV5-1 to TRBJ1-6, with D uncertain. Per the germline V gene, CDR1 is SGHRS and CDR2 is YFSETQ. CDR3 size: 15 residues. With 0 bases removed from V and 4 bases from J, the gap between germline ends came to 8 bases. CDR3 residues: CASSLGPIYNSPLHF. The CDR3 DNA sequence: TGCGCCAGCAGCTTGGGTCCGATTTATAATTCACCCCTCCACTTT.

The J gene is TRBJ2-5, the V gene TRBV7-8; 8 nucleotides line up with TRBD2. Losses at the gene ends were 5 bases for V and 4 bases for J; bases not matched to a gene: 6. The CDR3 totals 14 residues. Germline CDR1 reads SGHVS; CDR2 reads FQNEAQ. CDR3 loop: CASSPHGGGETQYF. The CDR3 nucleotides read TGTGCCAGCAGCCCCCACGGGGGGGGAGAGACCCAGTACTTC.